This T cell receptor (beta chain) was sequenced during a study of OX40 agonist ivuxolimab in advanced cancers. Study-level results: The average count of expanded clones was higher among CD8+ T cells than among CD4+. In the 0.1 to 3.0 mg/kg range, CD4+ and CD8+ blood T cells had expanded clonally by week 6.

Assay used: immunoSEQ multiplex PCR; TCRdb lists only in-frame clones, some missing. The sample shows some 94,000 clones, about 90% of them seen only once. CDR3 length: 16 amino acids. V dropped 2 bases and J dropped 4 bases, with 18 bases sitting between them. Germline lookup yields CDR1 SGDLS and CDR2 YYNGEE. Concerning this clone: As yet, its antigen is unknown.

The gene calls are TRBV9 and TRBJ2-5; D not certain. The source is an adult with an advanced solid tumor such as melanoma, head and neck, liver or kidney cancer. The specimen was CD4+ or CD8+ T cells sorted from blood, collected in a trial of the OX40 agonist ivuxolimab. The CDR3 spells CASSVDPAGWGETQYF. For the CDR3, the DNA is TGTGCCAGCAGCGTTGATCCGGCCGGATGGGGAGAGACCCAGTACTTC.